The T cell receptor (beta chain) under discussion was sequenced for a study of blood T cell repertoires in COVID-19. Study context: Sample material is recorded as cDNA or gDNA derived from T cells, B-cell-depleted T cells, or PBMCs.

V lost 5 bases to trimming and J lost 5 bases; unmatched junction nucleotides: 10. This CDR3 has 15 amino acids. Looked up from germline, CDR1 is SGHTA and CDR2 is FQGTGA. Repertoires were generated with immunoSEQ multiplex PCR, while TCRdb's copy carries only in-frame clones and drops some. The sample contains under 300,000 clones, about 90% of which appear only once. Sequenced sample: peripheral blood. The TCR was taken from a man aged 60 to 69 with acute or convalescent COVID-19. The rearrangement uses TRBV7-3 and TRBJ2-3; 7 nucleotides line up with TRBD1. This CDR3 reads CASSARTGPGDTQYF. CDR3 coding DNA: TGTGCCAGCAGCGCCCGGACAGGCCCCGGAGATACGCAGTATTTT.